The T cell receptor (beta chain) under discussion was sequenced for a study of CD8 T cells in ankylosing spondylitis. Study-wide results and limits: Significantly higher representation of disease-linked clones was reported for matched ankylosing spondylitis synovial fluid. Clones linked with disease were CD8+ and fairly uncommon in the peripheral blood. For ankylosing spondylitis blood, a TCR beta motif of roughly 8 highly homologous variants appeared characteristic.

This clonotype was observed a handful of times. Its target is unknown. The germline V gene encodes CDR1 SGHTA and CDR2 FQGNSA. This CDR3 is built from 14 residues. Between the trimmed V and J ends, which lost 5 bases and 4 bases, there was a span of 14 bases. Generation of TCR beta libraries employed quantitative 5'-RACE incorporating molecular barcodes. TCRdb ran MiXCR on the 5' RACE reads and lists one entry per CDR3 protein. The sample lists hundreds of thousands of distinct CDR3 sequences; 10% to 15% were seen once. The receptor was isolated from a male donor with ankylosing spondylitis. Sequenced input: blood, either unsorted or a sorted T cell fraction (not recorded which). The rearrangement joins TRBV7-2 to TRBJ1-1, with D unresolved. This chain's CDR3 is CASSPNLWGTEAFF. In DNA form, the CDR3 reads TGTGCCAGCAGCCCTAATTTGTGGGGCACTGAAGCTTTCTTT.